Sequencing of this T cell receptor beta chain was carried out in a study of blood T cells in healthy people across ages. At least 6 micrograms of total RNA were extracted per sample. A second PCR, run for about 7 to 11 cycles, used a sample-barcoded 5' primer plus a J-beta primer mix. TCRdb reanalysed the 5' RACE reads using MiXCR and keeps one entry per CDR3 protein. The sample contains 800,000 or so distinct CDR3 sequences, about 42% of which appear only once. Study conclusions and caveats: Higher naive T cell percentage went strongly together with higher TCR beta diversity. Donor CMV status was unknown, possibly confounding expanded clonotype changes.

The CDR3 totals 14 residues. V was pared by 2 bases and J by 8 bases, with 4 bases of the junction left unmatched. Germline V lookup: CDR1 MNHNY, CDR2 SVGAGI (reference sequence). With regard to this clonotype: The antigen is not known.

The clonotype originates from a man aged 80 or over in good health. V and J are TRBV6-6 and TRBJ2-4; TRBD2 aligns across 9 bases. The material sequenced was blood. CDR3 DNA: TGTGCCAGCAGTTACCGGATAGCGGGGGACATTCAGTACTTC. This codes for CASSYRIAGDIQYF.